This entry lists 10 T cell receptor beta chains sequenced from one sample in a study of OX40 agonist ivuxolimab in advanced cancers. The protocol was immunoSEQ multiplex PCR, while the TCRdb copy is restricted to in-frame clones and leaves out a portion. This table has tens of thousands of clones, about 85% appearing once. The sequences come from CD4+ or CD8+ T cells sorted from blood, collected in a trial of the OX40 agonist ivuxolimab. The receptors were gathered from an adult with an advanced solid tumor such as melanoma, head and neck, liver or kidney cancer.

This chain joins TRBV19 and TRBJ2-7, with D tentatively TRBD1 (6 bases). The germline V gene has CDR1 LNHDA and CDR2 SQIVND (reference sequence). Trimming took off 5 bases at V and 2 bases at J, with 16 bases between the two ends. CDR3 size: 15 residues. CDR3 in amino acids: CASSARQVLPYEQYF. The CDR3 bases are TGTGCCAGTAGTGCCAGACAGGTCCTCCCCTACGAGCAGTACTTC.

This clone has just one count. The chain employs TRBV19 and TRBJ1-5, with D possibly matching TRBD1 (5 bases). CDR3 length: 13 amino acids. The germline gives CDR1 LNHDA, CDR2 SQIVND (reference sequence). V was pared by 8 bases and J by 5 bases, with 13 bases between. The CDR3 protein is CASSQGRDQPQHF. CDR3 coding DNA: TGTGCCAGTTCCCAGGGTAGGGATCAGCCCCAGCATTTT.

The gene calls are TRBV7-3 and TRBJ2-2; a possible D gene is TRBD1 (6 bases). This CDR3 is built from 18 residues. The germline CDR1 and CDR2 sequences are SGHTA and FQGTGA. Between the trimmed V and J ends, which lost 2 bases and 7 bases, there was a span of 23 bases. CDR3 in amino acids: CASSLYGSGAPLGGELFF. Here the CDR3 DNA reads TGTGCCAGCAGCTTATATGGGTCAGGGGCCCCATTGGGCGGGGAGCTGTTTTTT.

This chain joins TRBV6-6 and TRBJ2-7; D not certain. Germline lookup yields CDR1 MNHNY and CDR2 SVGAGI (reference sequence). CDR3 size: 14 residues. V gave up 0 bases and J gave up 2 bases, with 8 bases separating them. CDR3 coding DNA: TGTGCCAGCAGTTACTCGAGGTCACCCTACGAGCAGTACTTC. As protein: CASSYSRSPYEQYF.

The chain is built from TRBV7-2 and TRBJ2-1, with D possibly TRBD2 on 5 matching bases. The CDR3 covers 15 residues. V was pared by 5 bases and J by 2 bases, with 13 bases between. Per the germline V gene, CDR1 is SGHTA and CDR2 is FQGNSA. DNA of the CDR3: TGTGCCAGCAGCCTCGAGTCGGGGACCTACAATGAGCAGTTCTTC. Encoded protein: CASSLESGTYNEQFF.

This chain joins TRBV18 and TRBJ1-1; a possible D gene is TRBD1 (5 bases). V lost 3 bases and J 7 bases, leaving 18 bases between the germline ends. The CDR3 has 15 residues. Germline lookup yields CDR1 KGHSH and CDR2 LQKENI. The CDR3 region has the DNA TGTGCCAGCTCACCGAATGGACGGAGAACAGGTGAAGCTTTCTTT. It codes for CASSPNGRRTGEAFF.

The rearrangement uses TRBV9 and TRBJ2-7, with D hard to call. The CDR3 contains 14 residues. Germline CDR1 SGDLS, CDR2 YYNGEE. Trimming stripped 2 bases from V and 2 bases from J, with 11 bases between. CDR3 in DNA: TGTGCCAGCAGCGTGGCAGGCAGACCCTACGAGCAGTACTTC. It is translated as CASSVAGRPYEQYF. Looking up the rest from reference TRBV9 and TRBJ2-7 gives the full variable domain: DSGVTQTPKHLITATGQRVTLRCSPRSGDLSVYWYQQSLDQGLQFLIQYYNGEERAKGNILERFSAQQFPDLHSELNLSSLELGDSALYFCASSVAGRPYEQYFGPGTRLTVT.

J is TRBJ1-1 and V is TRBV30; maybe TRBD1 (6 bases). With 2 bases removed from V and 4 bases from J, the gap between germline ends came to 11 bases. The CDR3 runs to 13 residues. Germline CDR1 reads GTSNPN; CDR2 reads SVGIG (reference sequence). The CDR3 loop reads CAWSFGGATEAFF. The CDR3 DNA reads TGTGCCTGGAGTTTCGGGGGGGCCACTGAAGCTTTCTTT.

V gene TRBV2 combines with J gene TRBJ1-6; D gene unclear. CDR3 length: 14 amino acids. Germline loops: CDR1 SNHLY, CDR2 FYNNEI. The V and J ends lost 6 bases and 13 bases respectively, with 19 bases between them. CDR3: CASSVDRGSVPLHF. In DNA, the CDR3 is TGTGCCAGCAGCGTGGACCGGGGTTCTGTCCCCCTCCACTTT.

The chain combines TRBV29-1 with TRBJ1-3, with D tentatively TRBD1 (6 bases). CDR1 SQVTM and CDR2 ANQGSEA come from the germline V gene. The V gene lost 7 bases and the J gene lost 2 bases, with 15 bases spanning the gap. CDR3 length: 14 residues. For the CDR3, the DNA is TGCAGCGCTCTGGACAGACGGACTGGAAACACCATATATTTT. Translated, it gives CSALDRRTGNTIYF.